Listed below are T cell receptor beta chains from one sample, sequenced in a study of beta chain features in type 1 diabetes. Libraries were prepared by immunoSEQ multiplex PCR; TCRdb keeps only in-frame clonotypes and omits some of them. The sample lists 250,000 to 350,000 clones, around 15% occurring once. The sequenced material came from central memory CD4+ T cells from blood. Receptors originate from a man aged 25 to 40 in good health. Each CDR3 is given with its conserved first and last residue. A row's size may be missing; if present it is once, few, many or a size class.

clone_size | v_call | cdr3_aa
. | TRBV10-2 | CASSEGGRETQYF
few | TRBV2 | CASRTDRSLAKNIQYF
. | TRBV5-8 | CASSRKGTVHTEAFF
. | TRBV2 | CASLYPRAGETQYF
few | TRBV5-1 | CATGLGQGAVTDTQYF
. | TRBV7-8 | CASSTTGGQTYNEQFF
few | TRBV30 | CAWSVFQGNTIYF
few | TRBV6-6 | CASSLGVETQYF
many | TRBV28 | CASSFHSWGNEQFF
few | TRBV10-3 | CAISGMGLRGAPDTQYF
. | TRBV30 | CAWSVHIANTGELFF
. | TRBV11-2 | CASSPDSPSGAYEQYF
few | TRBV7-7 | CASSLAGSGGPYNEQFF
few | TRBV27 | CASSLAGTYGYTF
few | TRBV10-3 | CAISELTGAVDGYTF
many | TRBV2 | CASSWRQGQYF
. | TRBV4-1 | CASSHRGGTQYF
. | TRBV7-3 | CASSPGATSGYTF
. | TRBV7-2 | CASSRYGETQYF
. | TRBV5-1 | CASSPDSRDEKLFF
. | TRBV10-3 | CAISRTDYEQYF
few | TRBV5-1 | CASSVSGGEYNEQFF
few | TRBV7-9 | CASSLGGNQETQYF
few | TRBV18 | CASSPQSNQPQHF
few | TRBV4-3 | CASSQDVSRPNEQFF
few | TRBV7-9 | CASSAEVGSRTQYF
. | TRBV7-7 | CASSDSTVYQETQYF
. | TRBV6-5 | CASSSMTGSYEQYF
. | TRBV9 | CASSVEDRGIYTF
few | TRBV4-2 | CASSENPRTGGGYTF
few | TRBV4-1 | CASSQDGPYEQYF
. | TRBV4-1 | CASSQQAGGTIYF
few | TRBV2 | CASSDRQGGQPQHF
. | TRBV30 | CASRLSGDTQYF
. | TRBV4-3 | CASSQGAQGYEQYF
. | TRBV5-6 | CASSLDVQTYEQYF
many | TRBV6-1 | CASQKTGNSPLHF